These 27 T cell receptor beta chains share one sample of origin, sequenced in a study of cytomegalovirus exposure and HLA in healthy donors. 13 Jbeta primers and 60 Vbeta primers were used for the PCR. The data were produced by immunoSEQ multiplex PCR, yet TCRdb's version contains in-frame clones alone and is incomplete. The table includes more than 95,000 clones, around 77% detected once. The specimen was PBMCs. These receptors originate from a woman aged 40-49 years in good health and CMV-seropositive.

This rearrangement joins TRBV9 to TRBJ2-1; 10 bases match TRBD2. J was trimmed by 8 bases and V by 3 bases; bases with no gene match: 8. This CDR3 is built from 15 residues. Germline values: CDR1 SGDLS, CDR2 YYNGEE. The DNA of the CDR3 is TGTGCCAGCAGCGCCGCTAGCGGGAGTACGTATGAGCAGTTCTTC. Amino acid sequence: CASSAASGSTYEQFF. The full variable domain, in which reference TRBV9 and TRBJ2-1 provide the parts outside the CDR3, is DSGVTQTPKHLITATGQRVTLRCSPRSGDLSVYWYQQSLDQGLQFLIQYYNGEERAKGNILERFSAQQFPDLHSELNLSSLELGDSALYFCASSAASGSTYEQFFGPGTRLTVL.

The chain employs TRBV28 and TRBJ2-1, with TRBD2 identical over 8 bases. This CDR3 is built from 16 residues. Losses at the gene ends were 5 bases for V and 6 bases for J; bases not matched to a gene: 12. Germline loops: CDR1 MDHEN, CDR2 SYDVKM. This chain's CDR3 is CASSPPTSGPTNEQFF. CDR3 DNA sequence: TGTGCCAGCAGTCCCCCTACTAGCGGCCCAACCAATGAGCAGTTCTTC.

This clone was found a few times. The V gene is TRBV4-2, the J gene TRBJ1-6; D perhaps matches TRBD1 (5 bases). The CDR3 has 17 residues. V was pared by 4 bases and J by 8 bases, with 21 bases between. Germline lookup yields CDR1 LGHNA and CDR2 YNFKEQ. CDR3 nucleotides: TGTGCCAGCAGCCTAATCGAACGGACATCGGGGGATTCACCCCTCCACTTT. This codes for CASSLIERTSGDSPLHF.

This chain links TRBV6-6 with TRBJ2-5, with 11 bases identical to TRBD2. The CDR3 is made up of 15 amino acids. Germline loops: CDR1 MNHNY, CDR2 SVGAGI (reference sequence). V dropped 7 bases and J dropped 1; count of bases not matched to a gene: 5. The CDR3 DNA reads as TGTGCCAGCAAGACTAGCGGGAACCTCCAAGAGACCCAGTACTTC. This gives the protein CASKTSGNLQETQYF.

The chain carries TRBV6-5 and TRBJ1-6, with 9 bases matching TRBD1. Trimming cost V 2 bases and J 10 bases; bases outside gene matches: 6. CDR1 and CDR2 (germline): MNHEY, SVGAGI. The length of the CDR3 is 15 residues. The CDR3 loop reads CASSYRGQGSSPLHF. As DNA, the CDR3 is TGTGCCAGCAGTTACAGAGGACAGGGGAGCTCACCCCTCCACTTT.

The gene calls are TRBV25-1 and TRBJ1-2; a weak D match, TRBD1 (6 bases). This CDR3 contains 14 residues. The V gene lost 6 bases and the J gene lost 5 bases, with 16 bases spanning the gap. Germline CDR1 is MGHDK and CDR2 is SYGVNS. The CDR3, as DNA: TGTGCCAGCAGGAAGGCGGGGGCGCCTTATGGCTACACCTTC. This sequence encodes CASRKAGAPYGYTF.

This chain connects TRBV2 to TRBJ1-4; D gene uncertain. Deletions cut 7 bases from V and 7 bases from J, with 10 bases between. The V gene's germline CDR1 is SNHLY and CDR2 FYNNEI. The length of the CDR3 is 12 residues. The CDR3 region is CASNPVSEKLFF. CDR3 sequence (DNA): TGTGCCAGCAACCCCGTCAGTGAAAAACTGTTTTTT.

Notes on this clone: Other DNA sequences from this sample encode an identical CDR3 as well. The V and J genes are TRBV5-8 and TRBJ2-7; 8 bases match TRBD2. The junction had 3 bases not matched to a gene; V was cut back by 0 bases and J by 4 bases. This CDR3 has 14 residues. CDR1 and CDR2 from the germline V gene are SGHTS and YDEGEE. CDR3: CASSLAGGPYEQYF. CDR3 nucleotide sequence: TGTGCCAGCAGCTTGGCGGGAGGGCCTTACGAGCAGTACTTC.

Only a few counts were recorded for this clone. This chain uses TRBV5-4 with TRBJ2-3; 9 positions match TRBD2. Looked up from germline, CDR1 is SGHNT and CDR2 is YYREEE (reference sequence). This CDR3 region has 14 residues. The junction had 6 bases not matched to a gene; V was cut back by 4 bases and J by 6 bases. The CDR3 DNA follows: TGTGCCAGCAGCCCTAGCGGGAAGAAGGATACGCAGTATTTT. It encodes CASSPSGKKDTQYF.

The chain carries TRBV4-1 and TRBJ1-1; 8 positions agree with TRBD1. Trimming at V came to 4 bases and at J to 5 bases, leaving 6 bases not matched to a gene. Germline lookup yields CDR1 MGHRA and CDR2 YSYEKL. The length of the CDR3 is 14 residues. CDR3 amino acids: CASSPTGGGTEAFF. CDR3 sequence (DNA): TGCGCCAGCAGCCCTACAGGGGGAGGAACTGAAGCTTTCTTT.

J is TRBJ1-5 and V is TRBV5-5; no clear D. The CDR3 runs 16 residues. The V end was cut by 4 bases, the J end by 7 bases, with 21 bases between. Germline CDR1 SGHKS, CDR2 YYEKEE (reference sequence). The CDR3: CASSIGYNTPGQPQHF. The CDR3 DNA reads TGTGCCAGCAGCATAGGTTACAATACCCCGGGGCAGCCCCAGCATTTT.

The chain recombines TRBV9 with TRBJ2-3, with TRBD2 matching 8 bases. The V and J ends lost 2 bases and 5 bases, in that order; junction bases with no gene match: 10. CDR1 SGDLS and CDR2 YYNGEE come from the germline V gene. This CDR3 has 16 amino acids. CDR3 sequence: CASSVTLRREEDTQYF. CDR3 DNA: TGTGCCAGCAGCGTGACCCTTAGGCGGGAGGAAGATACGCAGTATTTT.

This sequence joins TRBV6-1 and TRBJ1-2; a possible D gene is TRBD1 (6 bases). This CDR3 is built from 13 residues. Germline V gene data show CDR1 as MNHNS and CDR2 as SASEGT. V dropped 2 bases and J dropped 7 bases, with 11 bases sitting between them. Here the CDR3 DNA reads TGTGCCAGCAGTGAACAGGGGTATGGTGGCTACACCTTC. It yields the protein CASSEQGYGGYTF.

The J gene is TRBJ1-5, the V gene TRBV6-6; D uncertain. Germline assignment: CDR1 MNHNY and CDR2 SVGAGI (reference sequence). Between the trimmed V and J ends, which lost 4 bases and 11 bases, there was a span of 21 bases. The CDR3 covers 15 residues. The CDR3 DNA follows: TGTGCCAGCAGTTCTCTGGGGAACGGACCGGGGTCCCAGCATTTT. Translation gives CASSSLGNGPGSQHF.

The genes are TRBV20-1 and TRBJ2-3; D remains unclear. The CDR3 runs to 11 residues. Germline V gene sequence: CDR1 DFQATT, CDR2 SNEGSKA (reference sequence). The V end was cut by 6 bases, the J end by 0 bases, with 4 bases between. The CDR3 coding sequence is TGCAGTGCGAGCAGCACAGATACGCAGTATTTT. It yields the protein CSASSTDTQYF.

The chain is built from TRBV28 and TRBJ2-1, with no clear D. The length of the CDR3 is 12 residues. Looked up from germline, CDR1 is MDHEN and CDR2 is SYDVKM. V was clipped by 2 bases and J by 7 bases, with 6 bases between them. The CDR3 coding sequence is TGTGCCAGCAGTTTAAACTTAAATGAGCAGTTCTTC. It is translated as CASSLNLNEQFF.

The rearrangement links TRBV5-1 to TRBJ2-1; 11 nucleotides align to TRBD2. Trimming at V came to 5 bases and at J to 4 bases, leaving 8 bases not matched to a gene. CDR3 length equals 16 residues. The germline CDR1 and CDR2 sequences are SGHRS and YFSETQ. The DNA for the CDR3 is TGCGCCAGCAGTTTCCAGACTAGCGGGATTTACAATGAGCAGTTCTTC. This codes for CASSFQTSGIYNEQFF. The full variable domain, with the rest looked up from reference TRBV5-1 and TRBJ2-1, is KAGVTQTPRYLIKTRGQQVTLSCSPISGHRSVSWYQQTPGQGLQFLFEYFSETQRNKGNFPGRFSGRQFSNSRSEMNVSTLELGDSALYLCASSFQTSGIYNEQFFGPGTRLTVL.

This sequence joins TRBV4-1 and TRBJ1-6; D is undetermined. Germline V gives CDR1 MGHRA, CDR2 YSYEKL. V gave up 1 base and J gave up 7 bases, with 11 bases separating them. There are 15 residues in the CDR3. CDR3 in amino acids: CASSQGDGGNSPLHF. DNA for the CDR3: TGCGCCAGCAGCCAAGGTGATGGAGGGAATTCACCCCTCCACTTT.

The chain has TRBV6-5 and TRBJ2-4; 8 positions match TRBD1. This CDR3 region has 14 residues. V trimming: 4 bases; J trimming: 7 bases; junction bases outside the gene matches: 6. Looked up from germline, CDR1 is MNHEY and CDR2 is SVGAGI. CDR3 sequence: CASSSTGDRNIQYF. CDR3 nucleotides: TGTGCCAGCAGTTCGACAGGGGATAGGAACATTCAGTACTTC.

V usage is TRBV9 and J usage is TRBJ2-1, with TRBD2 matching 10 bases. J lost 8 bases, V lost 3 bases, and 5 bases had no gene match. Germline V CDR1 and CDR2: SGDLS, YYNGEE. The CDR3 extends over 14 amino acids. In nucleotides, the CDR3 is TGTGCCAGCAGCGACCTAGCGGGAGACGATGAGCAGTTCTTC. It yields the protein CASSDLAGDDEQFF.

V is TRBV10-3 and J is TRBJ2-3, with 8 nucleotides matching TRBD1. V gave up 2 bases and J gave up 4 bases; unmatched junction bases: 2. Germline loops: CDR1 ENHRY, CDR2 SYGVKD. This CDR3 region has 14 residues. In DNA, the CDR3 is TGTGCCATCAGTGAGGGACAGGGTGCAGATACGCAGTATTTT. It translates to CAISEGQGADTQYF.

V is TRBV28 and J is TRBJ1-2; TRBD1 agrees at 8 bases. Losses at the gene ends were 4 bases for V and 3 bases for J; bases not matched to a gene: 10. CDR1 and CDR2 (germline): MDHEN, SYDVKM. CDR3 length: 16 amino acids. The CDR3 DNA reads TGTGCCAGCAGTTCCGCGGAACAGGGGGGCTACTATGGCTACACCTTC. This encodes CASSSAEQGGYYGYTF.

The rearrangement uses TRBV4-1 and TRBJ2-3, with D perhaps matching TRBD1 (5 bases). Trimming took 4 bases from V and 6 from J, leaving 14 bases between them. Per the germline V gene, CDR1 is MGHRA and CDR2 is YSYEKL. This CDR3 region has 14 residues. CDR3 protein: CASSPWTPTDTQYF. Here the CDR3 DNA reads TGCGCCAGCAGCCCCTGGACACCTACGGATACGCAGTATTTT.

Here the CDR3 DNA reads TGTGCCAGCAGTTGGGGGGTAGTAAATGAGCAGTTCTTC. Residues: CASSWGVVNEQFF. This rearrangement joins TRBV28 to TRBJ2-1, with D tentatively TRBD2 (6 bases). Germline V CDR1 and CDR2: MDHEN, SYDVKM. Trimming took 4 bases from V and 7 from J, leaving 11 bases between them. This CDR3 contains 13 residues.

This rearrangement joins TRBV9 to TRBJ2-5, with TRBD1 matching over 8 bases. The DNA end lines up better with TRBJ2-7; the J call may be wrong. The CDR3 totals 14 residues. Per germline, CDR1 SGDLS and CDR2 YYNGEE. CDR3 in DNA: TGTGCCAGCAGCGTCGGACAGGGAAACTACGAGCAGTACTTC. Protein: CASSVGQGNYEQYF.

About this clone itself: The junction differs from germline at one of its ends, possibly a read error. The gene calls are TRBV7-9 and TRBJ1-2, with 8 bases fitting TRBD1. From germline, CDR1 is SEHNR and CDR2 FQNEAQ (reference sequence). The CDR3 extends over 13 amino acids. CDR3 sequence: CSSSRGRGLGYTF. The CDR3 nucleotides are TGTTCCAGCAGCCGCGGCAGGGGGCTAGGCTACACCTTC.

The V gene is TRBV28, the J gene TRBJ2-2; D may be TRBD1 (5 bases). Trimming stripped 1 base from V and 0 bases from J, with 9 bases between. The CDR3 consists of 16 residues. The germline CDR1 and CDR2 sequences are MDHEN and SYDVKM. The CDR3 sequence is CASSLYRHSNTGELFF. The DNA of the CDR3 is TGTGCCAGCAGTTTATACAGGCATTCGAACACCGGGGAGCTGTTTTTT.